These 24 T cell receptor beta chains share one sample of origin, sequenced in a study of blood T cell repertoires in COVID-19. Sequencing was performed with immunoSEQ multiplex PCR; in TCRdb, only in-frame clones are kept and a portion is missing. This table holds hundreds of thousands of clones, just under 90% found once. Sequenced: peripheral blood. These receptors originate from a young woman with acute or convalescent COVID-19.

The chain uses TRBV7-6 and TRBJ1-2; D perhaps matches TRBD1 (5 bases). Trimming took off 3 bases at V and 2 bases at J, with 16 bases between the two ends. This CDR3 spans 16 amino acids. The germline V gene has CDR1 SGHVS and CDR2 FNYEAQ. CDR3 amino acids: CASSFRSGGSNYGYTF. CDR3 in DNA: TGTGCCAGCAGCTTTCGTTCCGGGGGGTCCAACTATGGCTACACCTTC.

This rearrangement joins TRBV5-1 to TRBJ1-6, with 10 bases fitting TRBD1. The CDR3 is 16 amino acids. Germline lookup yields CDR1 SGHRS and CDR2 YFSETQ. V lost 0 bases and J lost 7; bases outside the gene matches: 4. CDR3 region: CASSLVAGQGNSPLHF. The DNA for the CDR3 is TGCGCCAGCAGCTTGGTAGCGGGACAGGGGAATTCACCCCTCCACTTT.

The rearrangement joins TRBV30 to TRBJ1-1, with 7 bases lining up with TRBD1. The ends lost 7 bases at V and 5 bases at J; junction bases unmatched: 7. The CDR3 totals 12 residues. Germline V gene lookup returns CDR1 GTSNPN and CDR2 SVGIG (reference sequence). DNA of the CDR3: TGTGCCTTGGGACAGTTCACAACTGAAGCTTTCTTT. Protein sequence: CALGQFTTEAFF.

This chain joins TRBV29-1 and TRBJ1-2, with 8 bases matching TRBD1. The V gene's germline CDR1 is SQVTM and CDR2 ANQGSEA. CDR3 length: 15 residues. The trim removed 4 bases at V and 4 bases at J, leaving 11 bases unmatched. The CDR3 loop is CSVGTGISFFYGYTF. DNA for the CDR3: TGCAGCGTTGGGACAGGGATTTCCTTTTTCTATGGCTACACCTTC. Drawing the rest from reference TRBV29-1 and TRBJ1-2, the complete variable domain is SAVISQKPSRDICQRGTSLTIQCQVDSQVTMMFWYRQQPGQSLTLIATANQGSEATYESGFVIDKFPISRPNLTFSTLTVSNMSPEDSSIYLCSVGTGISFFYGYTFGSGTRLTVV.

V usage is TRBV28 and J usage is TRBJ1-2; D is undetermined. V was trimmed by 4 bases and J by 8 bases, leaving 14 bases between them. Looked up from germline, CDR1 is MDHEN and CDR2 is SYDVKM. The CDR3 runs to 13 residues. CDR3 sequence (DNA): TGTGCCAGCAGTTCACGGAACACGGAGGGCTACACCTTC. This gives the protein CASSSRNTEGYTF.

The rearrangement uses TRBV30 and TRBJ1-5; 10 bases line up with TRBD1. The V and J ends lost 0 bases and 6 bases, in that order; junction bases with no gene match: 2. CDR3 length: 14 amino acids. The germline V gene encodes CDR1 GTSNPN and CDR2 SVGIG (reference sequence). The chain's CDR3 is CAWSVGQGVQPQHF. The CDR3 bases are TGTGCCTGGAGTGTAGGACAGGGGGTTCAGCCCCAGCATTTT.

The chain recombines TRBV7-2 with TRBJ2-2; D not resolved. The CDR3 consists of 12 residues. CDR1 is SGHTA, CDR2 FQGNSA, per germline. V dropped 5 bases and J dropped 6 bases, with 7 bases sitting between them. The CDR3 loop is CASSNYAGELFF. The CDR3 DNA reads as TGTGCCAGCAGCAACTATGCCGGGGAGCTGTTTTTT.

This clone showed up just once. J is TRBJ2-7 and V is TRBV25-1, with D possibly matching TRBD2 (6 bases). The CDR3 runs to 16 residues. CDR1 is MGHDK and CDR2 is SYGVNS in the germline V gene. V was clipped by 4 bases and J by 3 bases, with 19 bases between them. In DNA, the CDR3 is TGTGCCAGCAGTGCGTCGATCGGGACTGCTCACTACGAGCAGTACTTC. This translates into CASSASIGTAHYEQYF.

V gene TRBV9 combines with J gene TRBJ2-1; D gene unclear. This CDR3 is 12 amino acids long. V was cut by 1 base and J by 6 bases, with 5 bases left in between. Germline V gene sequence: CDR1 SGDLS, CDR2 YYNGEE. CDR3 residues: CASSVNRNEQFF. For the CDR3, the DNA is TGTGCCAGCAGCGTAAATCGCAATGAGCAGTTCTTC.

This sequence joins TRBV6-5 and TRBJ1-2, with 7 nucleotides matching TRBD1. The CDR3 totals 15 residues. From germline, CDR1 is MNHEY and CDR2 SVGAGI. V lost 0 bases and J lost 4; bases outside the gene matches: 5. Here the CDR3 reads CASSYSTGSGYGYTF. CDR3 coding DNA: TGTGCCAGCAGTTACTCGACAGGGTCTGGCTATGGCTACACCTTC.

The CDR3 region has the DNA TGTGCCAGCAGCCGCCTCGGCACCGGGGGGCCCGATACGCAGTATTTT. This encodes CASSRLGTGGPDTQYF. V gene TRBV3-1 (or the pseudogene TRBV3-2) combines with J gene TRBJ2-3, with D maybe TRBD2 (7 bases). Looked up from germline, CDR1 is LGHDT and CDR2 is YNNKEL (reference sequence). The CDR3 runs 16 residues. The V end was cut by 4 bases, the J end by 6 bases, with 20 bases between.

The chain recombines TRBV14 with TRBJ1-2; D possibly corresponds to TRBD1 (6 bases). Germline lookup yields CDR1 SGHDN and CDR2 FVKESK. The V end lost 0 bases, the J end lost 3 bases, and 17 bases lay between the germline ends. CDR3 length: 17 amino acids. CDR3 coding DNA: TGTGCCAGCAGCCAAGATATAGCCCCACAGGGCGACTATGGCTACACCTTC. As protein: CASSQDIAPQGDYGYTF.

The chain couples TRBV19 to TRBJ1-4; TRBD1 matches 7 bases. The V segment lost 3 bases and the J segment 5 bases; nucleotides outside the gene matches: 12. The CDR3 totals 17 residues. Germline lookup yields CDR1 LNHDA and CDR2 SQIVND (reference sequence). The CDR3 here is CASSISAAGQLNEKLFF. In DNA, the CDR3 is TGTGCCAGTAGTATCTCGGCCGCGGGACAGCTAAATGAAAAACTGTTTTTT. Combining the CDR3 with reference TRBV19 and TRBJ1-4 gives the whole variable domain DGGITQSPKYLFRKEGQNVTLSCEQNLNHDAMYWYRQDPGQGLRLIYYSQIVNDFQKGDIAEGYSVSREKKESFPLTVTSAQKNPTAFYLCASSISAAGQLNEKLFFGSGTQLSVL.

J is TRBJ2-3 and V is TRBV9, with D possibly matching TRBD2 (6 bases). The CDR3 length is 16 residues. Per the germline V gene, CDR1 is SGDLS and CDR2 is YYNGEE. Trimming removed 4 bases from V and 0 bases from J, with 15 bases in between. CDR3 residues: CASSQGGGTSTDTQYF. In DNA, the CDR3 is TGTGCCAGCAGCCAGGGTGGCGGGACTAGCACAGATACGCAGTATTTT.

This clone appeared once. This rearrangement joins TRBV5-1 to TRBJ2-3; a possible D gene is TRBD1 (6 bases). The V gene lost 3 bases and the J gene lost 4 bases, with 12 bases spanning the gap. CDR3 length: 14 residues. Germline V lookup: CDR1 SGHRS, CDR2 YFSETQ. The CDR3 spells CASSSSTGADTQYF. Here the CDR3 DNA reads TGCGCCAGCAGCTCCTCGACAGGAGCAGATACGCAGTATTTT. The complete variable domain, with remaining parts taken from reference TRBV5-1 and TRBJ2-3, reads KAGVTQTPRYLIKTRGQQVTLSCSPISGHRSVSWYQQTPGQGLQFLFEYFSETQRNKGNFPGRFSGRQFSNSRSEMNVSTLELGDSALYLCASSSSTGADTQYFGPGTRLTVL.

The rearrangement links TRBV19 to TRBJ1-1, with a tentative D call TRBD1 (6 bases). From germline, CDR1 is LNHDA and CDR2 SQIVND (reference sequence). V was trimmed by 3 bases and J by 8 bases, leaving 16 bases between them. The CDR3 is 14 amino acids. The CDR3 region has the DNA TGTGCCAGTAGTATGGACAGCAGTATATCCGAAGCTTTCTTT. Translation: CASSMDSSISEAFF.

This chain uses TRBV5-1 with TRBJ1-1; the D is unclear. The length of the CDR3 is 12 residues. The germline V and J ends were trimmed by 5 bases and 3 bases, with 8 bases remaining between them. Per germline, CDR1 SGHRS and CDR2 YFSETQ. The CDR3 loop is CASRREDTEAFF. CDR3 DNA: TGCGCCAGCAGGAGAGAGGACACTGAAGCTTTCTTT.

The J gene is TRBJ1-5, the V gene TRBV5-1, with a tentative D call TRBD1 (6 bases). Germline CDR1 is SGHRS and CDR2 is YFSETQ. The CDR3 sequence is 14 residues long. V was pared by 3 bases and J by 1 base, with 8 bases between. The CDR3: CASSSGQSNQPQHF. CDR3 DNA sequence: TGCGCCAGCAGCTCCGGACAGAGCAATCAGCCCCAGCATTTT.

This clone has a handful of counts. CDR3 amino acids: CASSLVGQGEQYF. The CDR3 nucleotides are TGTGCCAGCAGTTTAGTAGGTCAGGGGGAGCAGTACTTC. V and J are TRBV12-3 or TRBV12-4 and TRBJ2-7; perhaps TRBD1 as D (6 bases). The ends were cut back, 1 base at V and 7 bases at J, with 11 bases in the middle. The CDR3 consists of 13 residues.

As to this clone: The same CDR3 also results from other DNA sequences found in this sample. V usage is TRBV9 and J usage is TRBJ1-6, with 7 bases aligning to TRBD1. The CDR3 length is 14 residues. Germline V gene data show CDR1 as SGDLS and CDR2 as YYNGEE. J lost 6 bases, V lost 2 bases, and 2 bases had no gene match. The CDR3 nucleotides are TGTGCCAGCAGCGTCCAGGGGGGTAATTCACCCCTCCACTTT. Translated, it gives CASSVQGGNSPLHF.

This clone was picked up one time. The chain joins TRBV9 to TRBJ1-4; 7 bases fit TRBD1. V trimming: 0 bases; J trimming: 0 bases; junction bases outside the gene matches: 5. Germline CDR1 reads SGDLS; CDR2 reads YYNGEE. The CDR3 runs 17 residues. The CDR3 DNA reads as TGTGCCAGCAGCGTAGATTCAGGGGGGCCAACTAATGAAAAACTGTTTTTT. Translation: CASSVDSGGPTNEKLFF.

This chain joins TRBV10-3 and TRBJ1-1; TRBD1 might be the D (5 bases). CDR3 size: 13 residues. Germline CDR1 is ENHRY and CDR2 is SYGVKD. V shed 10 bases and J shed 0 bases, with 12 bases lying between them. CDR3 nucleotide sequence: TGTGCCAGCGGGGGAACCCTGAACACTGAAGCTTTCTTT. The encoded protein is CASGGTLNTEAFF.

The chain couples TRBV5-4 to TRBJ1-1; D may be TRBD1 (6 bases). Germline V gene data show CDR1 as SGHNT and CDR2 as YYREEE (reference sequence). Trimming pared 3 bases from V and 2 bases from J, leaving 17 bases between. CDR3 length: 16 amino acids. CDR3 DNA sequence: TGTGCCAGCAGCTCTAGGGGGGGGTCTGTTAACACTGAAGCTTTCTTT. Its translation: CASSSRGGSVNTEAFF.

This clone was seen a handful of times. V usage is TRBV7-9 and J usage is TRBJ1-5, with TRBD1 matching over 8 bases. The germline V gene has CDR1 SEHNR and CDR2 FQNEAQ (reference sequence). The V segment lost 5 bases and the J segment 0 bases; nucleotides outside the gene matches: 9. This CDR3 contains 17 residues. The CDR3 DNA reads TGTGCCAGCAGCCCTGCCGGACAGGGTTATAGCAATCAGCCCCAGCATTTT. The encoded protein is CASSPAGQGYSNQPQHF.